This TCR beta chain was found in a study of cytomegalovirus exposure and HLA in healthy donors. General observations from the study: The classifier, whose performance was assessed in both the original and validation cohorts, reportedly diagnosed cytomegalovirus status with high specificity and sensitivity. TCR beta chains associated with HLA were, in a later analysis, more clonally expanded than equally common others. A highly shared variant cluster was judged a likely technical artifact.

About this clone itself: What it recognizes is unknown.

The CDR3 contains 15 residues. Germline CDR1 is SGDLS and CDR2 is YYNGEE. V shed 7 bases and J 7 bases; nucleotides not matched to a gene: 10. Vbeta (60) and Jbeta (13) primers were used in the PCR. Method: immunoSEQ multiplex PCR; TCRdb's copy keeps in-frame clones and lacks some. Among fewer than 250,000 clones listed, nearly 80% were seen once. The genes are TRBV9 and TRBJ2-3; TRBD2 matches at 12 bases. Sequencing was carried out using PBMCs. This TCR was sampled from a male donor in good health and CMV-seronegative. CDR3 nucleotides: TGTGCCAGCCAAACCGGGACTAGCGGGCGCTATACGCAGTATTTT. Translated: CASQTGTSGRYTQYF.